This paragraph covers one TCR beta chain sequence. This sample is drawn from a study of shared clonotypes between healthy human individuals. Produced via immunoSEQ multiplex PCR; TCRdb's table is partial and in-frame only. Of approximately 1.1 million clones in the sample, roughly 74% were seen once. The ends lost 6 bases at V and 6 bases at J; junction bases unmatched: 11. The germline gives CDR1 MDHEN, CDR2 SYDVKM. This CDR3 has 15 amino acids. The material sequenced was memory CD4+ T cells from PBMCs. Subset specified: CD45RA-negative fraction. The receptor's source is a man younger than 35 in good health. Some clones in this sample may be carry-over from other donors' samples. The chain has TRBV28 and TRBJ1-5, with 7 bases lining up with TRBD1. CDR3 nucleotide sequence: TGTGCCAGCAGAGAACAGGGGTCTTGGAGTCAGCCCCAGCATTTT. Translating it yields CASREQGSWSQPQHF.